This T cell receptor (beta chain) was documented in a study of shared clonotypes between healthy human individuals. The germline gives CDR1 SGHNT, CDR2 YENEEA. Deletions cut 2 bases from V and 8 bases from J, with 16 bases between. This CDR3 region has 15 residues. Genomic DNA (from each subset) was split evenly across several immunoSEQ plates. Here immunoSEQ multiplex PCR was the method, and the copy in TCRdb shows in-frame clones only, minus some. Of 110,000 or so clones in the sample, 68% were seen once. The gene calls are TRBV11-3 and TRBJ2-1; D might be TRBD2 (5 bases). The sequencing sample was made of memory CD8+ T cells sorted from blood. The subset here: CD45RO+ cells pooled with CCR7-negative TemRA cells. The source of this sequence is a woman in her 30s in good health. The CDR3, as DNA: TGTGCCAGCAGCTTAAACTTACCAGGACTCGATGAGCAGTTCTTC. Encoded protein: CASSLNLPGLDEQFF.